What follows are 26 T cell receptor beta chains derived from one specimen sequenced in a study of blood T cell repertoires in COVID-19. The table came from immunoSEQ multiplex PCR; TCRdb's copy has only in-frame clones and leaves some out. The data show some 370,000 clones, approximately 89% seen once. Sequencing was performed on peripheral blood. The receptors were sampled from a woman in her twenties or thirties with COVID-19, enrolled during active disease.

The chain uses TRBV4-1 and TRBJ1-4; 9 bases align to TRBD1. The CDR3 runs to 14 residues. V lost 6 bases and J lost 7; bases outside the gene matches: 6. CDR1 is MGHRA, CDR2 YSYEKL, per germline. CDR3 in DNA: TGCGCCAGCAGAGGGGACAGGGTTAGTGAAAAACTGTTTTTT. Its translation: CASRGDRVSEKLFF.

The CDR3 here is CASRPLWGGETQYF. DNA for the CDR3: TGTGCCAGCAGGCCCCTGTGGGGGGGAGAGACCCAGTACTTC. This chain connects TRBV3-1 (or the pseudogene TRBV3-2) to TRBJ2-5; 7 nucleotides agree with TRBD2. Germline values: CDR1 LGHDT, CDR2 YNNKEL (reference sequence). This CDR3 is built from 14 residues. Trimming at V came to 6 bases and at J to 4 bases, leaving 8 bases not matched to a gene.

In the case of this clone: The junction and the germline gene differ at one end; a read error may be behind it. The rearrangement uses TRBV7-8 and TRBJ2-3; 7 bases line up with TRBD1. CDR3 length equals 12 residues. Germline V lookup: CDR1 SGHVS, CDR2 FQNEAQ. The CDR3: CASSLGTATQYF. CDR3 DNA: TGTGCCAGCAGCCTCGGGACAGCTACGCAGTATTTT.

V and J are TRBV19 and TRBJ2-7, with 7 positions matching TRBD1. The CDR3 loop spans 15 amino acids. Germline assignment: CDR1 LNHDA and CDR2 SQIVND (reference sequence). The V gene end was trimmed by 1 base and the J gene end by 6 bases; junction bases not matched to a gene: 9. CDR3: CASSIGGTAKSEQYF. The CDR3 DNA sequence: TGTGCCAGTAGTATAGGGGGGACAGCCAAGTCCGAGCAGTACTTC.

This clone showed up just once. CDR3 amino acids: CASRGRQPQHF. In DNA form, the CDR3 reads TGTGCCAGCAGGGGGCGTCAGCCCCAGCATTTT. The chain joins TRBV28 to TRBJ1-5, with D perhaps TRBD1 (5 bases). The CDR3 covers 11 residues. CDR1 MDHEN and CDR2 SYDVKM come from the germline V gene. Between the trimmed V and J ends, which lost 6 bases and 6 bases, there was a span of 6 bases.

The rearrangement joins TRBV9 to TRBJ2-6, with D maybe TRBD1 (5 bases). Trimming pared 0 bases from V and 6 bases from J, leaving 13 bases between. The length of the CDR3 is 16 residues. CDR1 is SGDLS, CDR2 YYNGEE, per germline. The CDR3 DNA sequence: TGTGCCAGCAGCGTAGTTAGGGGCAATTCGGCCAACGTCCTGACTTTC. It codes for CASSVVRGNSANVLTF.

The chain joins TRBV6-5 to TRBJ2-3; maybe TRBD1 (5 bases). Germline loops: CDR1 MNHEY, CDR2 SVGAGI. This CDR3 comprises 13 residues. Deletions cut 6 bases from V and 6 bases from J, with 13 bases between. DNA for the CDR3: TGTGCCAGCAGACCCAGGGCCTGGGATACGCAGTATTTT. This encodes CASRPRAWDTQYF.

This clone showed up just once. The rearrangement joins TRBV28 to TRBJ2-7; TRBD1 aligns across 7 bases. The CDR3 runs to 13 residues. CDR1 and CDR2 from the germline V gene are MDHEN and SYDVKM. The J segment lost 0 bases and the V segment lost 9 bases, leaving 5 bases of the junction unmatched. Here the CDR3 DNA reads TGTGCCAGTTTGAGGGACAGCTCCTACGAGCAGTACTTC. Encoded protein: CASLRDSSYEQYF.

The gene calls are TRBV2 and TRBJ1-2, with unresolved D. V was cut by 3 bases and J by 4 bases, with 12 bases left in between. The CDR3 runs to 14 residues. The germline V gene encodes CDR1 SNHLY and CDR2 FYNNEI. The CDR3 DNA is TGTGCCAGCAGTGAGGACTCAAGGCGCTATGGCTACACCTTC. It yields the protein CASSEDSRRYGYTF.

The rearrangement joins TRBV29-1 to TRBJ1-4; no clear D. CDR3 length: 12 residues. V was clipped by 6 bases and J by 4 bases, with 9 bases between them. The V gene's germline CDR1 is SQVTM and CDR2 ANQGSEA. Here the CDR3 DNA reads TGCAGCGTCTCCGGGATTAATGAAAAACTGTTTTTT. Translated, it gives CSVSGINEKLFF.

This clone was recorded once. The genes are TRBV10-3 and TRBJ2-3; 7 positions agree with TRBD2. Germline V gives CDR1 ENHRY, CDR2 SYGVKD. Germline trimming cut 10 bases from V and 1 base from J; bases unmatched to any gene: 5. The CDR3 totals 13 residues. The CDR3: CATKTSGTDTQYF. The CDR3 nucleotides are TGTGCCACGAAAACTAGCGGCACAGATACGCAGTATTTT.

The V call is TRBV6-5, the J call TRBJ1-6; D remains unclear. The germline gives CDR1 MNHEY, CDR2 SVGAGI. Trimming took off 2 bases at V and 0 bases at J, with 8 bases between the two ends. The CDR3 length is 16 residues. In DNA form, the CDR3 reads TGTGCCAGCAGTTACGGGGAGAGCTCCTATAATTCACCCCTCCACTTT. Translated: CASSYGESSYNSPLHF.

The chain combines TRBV15 with TRBJ2-7; D is possibly TRBD2 (6 bases). The CDR3 is 15 residues long. The germline gives CDR1 LNHNV, CDR2 YYDKDF (reference sequence). V was clipped by 7 bases and J by 2 bases, with 18 bases between them. The CDR3 sequence: CATTTTGTDPYEQYF. In DNA, the CDR3 is TGTGCCACCACAACCACCGGGACTGATCCCTACGAGCAGTACTTC.

The chain carries TRBV7-3 and TRBJ2-2, with D perhaps TRBD2 (6 bases). V shed 0 bases and J shed 7 bases, with 9 bases lying between them. The CDR3 runs to 14 residues. Per germline, CDR1 SGHTA and CDR2 FQGTGA. Here the CDR3 reads CASSLTSGVGELFF. As DNA, the CDR3 is TGTGCCAGCAGCTTAACGTCGGGGGTCGGGGAGCTGTTTTTT.

This chain links TRBV18 with TRBJ1-6; 7 bases are a match to TRBD1. The V and J ends lost 4 bases and 10 bases, in that order; junction bases with no gene match: 13. CDR1 KGHSH and CDR2 LQKENI come from the germline V gene. CDR3 length: 16 amino acids. CDR3 in amino acids: CASSLKRQGGGSPLHF. As DNA, the CDR3 is TGTGCCAGCTCACTCAAGAGACAGGGTGGTGGATCACCCCTCCACTTT.

This clone was recorded a few times. CDR3 sequence reads: CASSKDRGNYGYTF. CDR3 in DNA: TGTGCCAGCAGCAAGGACAGAGGGAACTATGGCTACACCTTC. The chain carries TRBV7-2 and TRBJ1-2; tentative D call: TRBD1 (6 bases). The V gene lost 5 bases and the J gene lost 2 bases, with 12 bases spanning the gap. The CDR3 contains 14 residues. The V gene's germline CDR1 is SGHTA and CDR2 FQGNSA.

The V and J genes are TRBV3-1 (or the pseudogene TRBV3-2) and TRBJ2-1; 9 bases align to TRBD2. The length of the CDR3 is 17 residues. Germline V lookup: CDR1 LGHDT, CDR2 YNNKEL (reference sequence). J was trimmed by 3 bases and V by 0 bases; bases with no gene match: 6. The CDR3 nucleotides read TGTGCCAGCAGCCAAGAGGTAGCGGGGGCCATCTACAATGAGCAGTTCTTC. Its translation is CASSQEVAGAIYNEQFF.

This chain links TRBV6-1 with TRBJ2-7; TRBD1 aligns across 10 bases. V lost 3 bases and J lost 3; bases outside the gene matches: 2. The V gene's germline CDR1 is MNHNS and CDR2 SASEGT. This CDR3 has 14 amino acids. CDR3 bases: TGTGCCAGCAGTGAGGGACAGGGGTACTACGAGCAGTACTTC. It is translated as CASSEGQGYYEQYF.

The V and J genes are TRBV28 and TRBJ2-7; 7 positions match TRBD1. V was pared by 4 bases and J by 5 bases, with 11 bases of the junction left unmatched. Germline V gives CDR1 MDHEN, CDR2 SYDVKM. CDR3 length equals 15 residues. The CDR3 nucleotides are TGTGCCAGCAGTTGGAGGACAGGTATGGTCGACGAGCAGTACTTC. It translates to CASSWRTGMVDEQYF.

V is TRBV12-3 or TRBV12-4 and J is TRBJ1-5; D remains unclear. Trimming took 3 bases from V and 2 from J, leaving 5 bases between them. The CDR3 is 13 amino acids. The CDR3 spells CASSFPGNQPQHF. CDR3 coding DNA: TGTGCCAGCAGTTTCCCCGGCAATCAGCCCCAGCATTTT.

The chain is built from TRBV11-2 and TRBJ2-7; a possible D gene is TRBD1 (5 bases). The CDR3 runs 14 residues. V shed 5 bases and J shed 2 bases, with 13 bases lying between them. CDR1 is SGHAT and CDR2 is FQNNGV in the germline V gene. CDR3 sequence: CASSVPGLPYEQYF. The CDR3, as DNA: TGTGCCAGCAGCGTTCCAGGGTTGCCCTACGAGCAGTACTTC.

CDR3 in DNA: TGTGCCAGCGGGGGACAGGGGGCGACAGATACGCAGTATTTT. Translating it yields CASGGQGATDTQYF. The chain combines TRBV6-6 with TRBJ2-3, with 12 bases aligning to TRBD1. This CDR3 spans 14 amino acids. The germline V gene encodes CDR1 MNHNY and CDR2 SVGAGI (reference sequence). Trimming cost V 8 bases and J 3 bases; bases outside gene matches: 3.

This clone occurred a few times. The genes are TRBV10-3 and TRBJ1-4, with TRBD1 as a possible D gene (5 bases). The CDR3 is made up of 17 amino acids. Germline assignment: CDR1 ENHRY and CDR2 SYGVKD. V was shortened by 0 bases and J by 6 bases, with 17 bases between the two germline ends. This CDR3 reads CAISESPGLGLDEKLFF. DNA for the CDR3: TGTGCCATCAGTGAGTCCCCGGGTCTGGGGCTTGATGAAAAACTGTTTTTT.

CDR3 sequence reads: CASRLGTENTEAFF. The CDR3 nucleotides are TGTGCAAGTCGCTTAGGGACAGAGAACACTGAAGCTTTCTTT. V and J are TRBV12-2 and TRBJ1-1; TRBD1, as called in the table, went unchecked against the DNA. TRBV12-2 is a pseudogene locus. This CDR3 is built from 14 residues.

The CDR3 bases are TGCGCCAGCAGCCAAGAGAGGTTTTCCTACGAGCAGTACTTC. Its protein is CASSQERFSYEQYF. The chain combines TRBV4-3 with TRBJ2-7; no reliable D call. Trimming removed 0 bases at V and 1 base at J, with 7 bases between. Germline V lookup: CDR1 LGHNA, CDR2 YSLEER. The CDR3 runs to 14 residues.

The chain combines TRBV29-1 with TRBJ2-7; the D gene is possibly TRBD1 (5 bases). CDR1 is SQVTM, CDR2 ANQGSEA, per germline. The germline V and J ends were trimmed by 4 bases and 9 bases, with 16 bases remaining between them. The CDR3 length is 12 residues. As DNA, the CDR3 is TGCAGCGTTGCTCAAGGGCAGGGCGGGCAGTACTTC. Its protein is CSVAQGQGGQYF.